The next 32 T cell receptor beta chains were all read from a single sample in a study of response to subunit inactivated influenza vaccine. MiXCR, run by TCRdb on the RT-PCR reads, gives a single entry per CDR3 protein. The table has 500,000 or so distinct CDR3 sequences, approximately 11% seen once. The sample was PBMCs from blood, taken 35 to 45 days after vaccination. These receptors were obtained from a man in his fifties who received an inactivated influenza vaccine.

This clonotype showed up just a few times. The chain carries TRBV3-1 and TRBJ2-7; TRBD1 aligns across 7 bases. The CDR3 is 15 residues long. V shed 1 base and J 3 bases; nucleotides not matched to a gene: 6. The germline gives CDR1 LGHDT, CDR2 YNNKEL (reference sequence). CDR3 DNA sequence: TGTGCCAGCAGCCAAGGACAGGGTTGGGACTACGAGCAGTACTTC. It codes for CASSQGQGWDYEQYF.

This clonotype was counted at least ten times. The genes are TRBV15 and TRBJ2-2; D possibly corresponds to TRBD2 (6 bases). The V end was cut by 3 bases, the J end by 6 bases, with 14 bases between. There are 15 residues in the CDR3. Germline CDR1 is LNHNV and CDR2 is YYDKDF (reference sequence). As DNA, the CDR3 is TGTGCCACCAGCAGGGACCTTGGAGGGGCCGGGGAGCTGTTTTTT. Protein: CATSRDLGGAGELFF. The full variable domain, rest sourced from reference TRBV15 and TRBJ2-2, is DAMVIQNPRYQVTQFGKPVTLSCSQTLNHNVMYWYQQKSSQAPKLLFHYYDKDFNNEADTPDNFQSRRPNTSFCFLDIRSPGLGDTAMYLCATSRDLGGAGELFFGEGSRLTVL.

This clonotype was seen a few times. This chain joins TRBV10-3 and TRBJ2-1; 12 bases align to TRBD2. The CDR3 has 20 residues. Trimming took 0 bases from V and 6 from J; bases not matched to a gene: 15. The V gene's germline CDR1 is ENHRY and CDR2 SYGVKD. The DNA of the CDR3 is TGTGCCATCAGTGAGTCCGAACTAGCGGGAGGAACTCGCAGCCCCAATGAGCAGTTCTTC. Translating it yields CAISESELAGGTRSPNEQFF.

This clonotype showed up just once. V gene TRBV7-6 combines with J gene TRBJ2-1, with D perhaps matching TRBD1 or TRBD2 (5 bases each). Germline CDR1 reads SGHVS; CDR2 reads FNYEAQ. Deletions cut 2 bases from V and 5 bases from J, with 13 bases between. The CDR3 spans 15 residues. CDR3 protein: CASSLWGSVDNEQFF. The CDR3 nucleotides are TGTGCCAGCAGCTTATGGGGGTCGGTTGACAATGAGCAGTTCTTC.

This clonotype was observed a few times. The chain couples TRBV12-3 or TRBV12-4 to TRBJ1-2, with D unclear. The CDR3 is 14 residues long. Trimming left V 3 bases short and J 5 bases short, with 13 bases between. The DNA of the CDR3 is TGTGCCAGCAGTTTGGGCGGGGAAGGTTATGGCTACACCTTC. Protein sequence: CASSLGGEGYGYTF.

V usage is TRBV3-1 and J usage is TRBJ2-1; TRBD2 matches at 12 bases. Losses at the gene ends were 2 bases for V and 8 bases for J; bases not matched to a gene: 13. The CDR3 totals 18 residues. In germline, CDR1 is LGHDT, CDR2 YNNKEL (reference sequence). DNA for the CDR3: TGTGCCAGCAGCCAACAGGGAAGAGGACTAGCGGGAACCTATGAGCAGTTCTTC. Translating gives CASSQQGRGLAGTYEQFF.

This clonotype occurred many times. The V call is TRBV7-2, the J call TRBJ1-2, with 8 positions matching TRBD1. This CDR3 is built from 15 residues. Germline values: CDR1 SGHTA, CDR2 FQGNSA. V lost 0 bases to trimming and J lost 4 bases; unmatched junction nucleotides: 4. CDR3 DNA: TGTGCCAGCAGCTTAGCCAGGGGGCATACCTATGGCTACACCTTC. Translation gives CASSLARGHTYGYTF.

This clonotype was seen at least ten times. The V call is TRBV7-9, the J call TRBJ2-2; possibly TRBD1 for D (6 bases). Germline V gene data show CDR1 as SEHNR and CDR2 as FQNEAQ (reference sequence). CDR3 length equals 16 residues. Trimming removed 3 bases from V and 1 base from J, with 12 bases in between. Written as DNA, the CDR3 is TGTGCCAGCAGCTTGCCGAAGACAGGGAACACCGGGGAGCTGTTTTTT. Amino acids: CASSLPKTGNTGELFF.

The rearrangement uses TRBV5-1 and TRBJ2-3, with 9 bases fitting TRBD2. V shed 8 bases and J 8 bases; nucleotides not matched to a gene: 15. The CDR3 is 15 residues long. Germline loops: CDR1 SGHRS, CDR2 YFSETQ. The CDR3 here is CASGSGGRASGTQYF. As DNA, the CDR3 is TGCGCCAGTGGGAGTGGCGGGAGGGCCTCTGGTACGCAGTATTTT.

This clonotype has at least ten counts. The V gene is TRBV12-3 or TRBV12-4, the J gene TRBJ1-3; perhaps TRBD1 as D (6 bases). CDR3 size: 15 residues. V gave up 1 base and J gave up 2 bases, with 9 bases separating them. In nucleotides, the CDR3 is TGTGCCAGCAGTTTAGTCTCAGGGGCTGGAAACACCATATATTTT. Amino acid sequence: CASSLVSGAGNTIYF.

This clonotype was counted a few times. The genes are TRBV10-3 and TRBJ1-2; D is unclear. CDR3 length: 13 residues. Trimming cost V 3 bases and J 4 bases, with 9 bases left between them. CDR1 is ENHRY, CDR2 SYGVKD, per germline. The CDR3 region is CAISEEPLYGYTF. The CDR3 coding sequence is TGTGCCATCAGTGAAGAACCGCTCTATGGCTACACCTTC.

V usage is TRBV11-2 and J usage is TRBJ2-5, with 13 positions matching TRBD2. The V gene's germline CDR1 is SGHAT and CDR2 FQNNGV. J lost 3 bases, V lost 6 bases, and 7 bases had no gene match. This CDR3 region has 16 residues. Here the CDR3 reads CASRRTSGGRKETQYF. CDR3 in DNA: TGTGCCAGCAGACGGACTAGCGGGGGTAGAAAAGAGACCCAGTACTTC.

This clonotype was detected a few times. The chain recombines TRBV5-1 with TRBJ2-7, with 7 positions matching TRBD2. V lost 0 bases and J lost 2; bases outside the gene matches: 5. From germline, CDR1 is SGHRS and CDR2 YFSETQ. This CDR3 region has 15 residues. This CDR3 is CASSLAGGRAYEQYF. The CDR3 coding sequence is TGCGCCAGCAGCTTGGCCGGGGGGAGAGCCTACGAGCAGTACTTC.

This clonotype was seen at least ten times. The chain uses TRBV29-1 and TRBJ2-1; 7 nucleotides agree with TRBD1. This CDR3 has 15 amino acids. Germline CDR1 is SQVTM and CDR2 is ANQGSEA. J lost 0 bases, V lost 7 bases, and 9 bases had no gene match. The CDR3 here is CSAGDRTTSYNEQFF. In nucleotides, the CDR3 is TGCAGCGCCGGGGACAGAACCACCTCCTACAATGAGCAGTTCTTC.

This clonotype was detected a few times. The rearrangement links TRBV6-2 or TRBV6-3 to TRBJ2-5; possibly TRBD2 for D (5 bases). Between the trimmed V and J ends, which lost 6 bases and 5 bases, there was a span of 10 bases. The CDR3 sequence is 12 residues long. Germline CDR1 MNHEY, CDR2 SVGEGT. CDR3 coding DNA: TGTGCCAGCAGCCCCGGGGATGAGACCCAGTACTTC. This translates into CASSPGDETQYF.

This clonotype occurred a few times. The chain employs TRBV20-1 and TRBJ1-1, with D possibly TRBD1 on 5 matching bases. V was cut by 0 bases and J by 6 bases, with 20 bases left in between. Per the germline V gene, CDR1 is DFQATT and CDR2 is SNEGSKA (reference sequence). CDR3 length: 16 residues. CDR3 bases: TGCAGTGCTAGAGACCCGGTCTTATCCACGGGGGCTGAAGCTTTCTTT. This sequence encodes CSARDPVLSTGAEAFF.

A few counts support this clonotype. The chain carries TRBV5-1 and TRBJ2-4; 7 nucleotides align to TRBD1. CDR3 length equals 14 residues. Trimming cost V 1 base and J 5 bases; bases outside gene matches: 3. Germline CDR1 and CDR2: SGHRS and YFSETQ. The CDR3: CASSLLGTENIQYF. The CDR3 region has the DNA TGCGCCAGCAGCTTGTTAGGGACAGAAAACATTCAGTACTTC.

This clonotype was seen at least ten times. CDR3 sequence (DNA): TGTGCCAGCAGCTTAGAAGCATGGGTGAACACTGAAGCTTTCTTT. Translating it yields CASSLEAWVNTEAFF. The chain links TRBV7-9 to TRBJ1-1; no definite D call. V was shortened by 1 base and J by 0 bases, with 9 bases between the two germline ends. CDR3 size: 15 residues. In germline, CDR1 is SEHNR, CDR2 FQNEAQ (reference sequence).

This clonotype occurred a few times. The chain is built from TRBV6-5 and TRBJ2-5; D possibly corresponds to TRBD2 (6 bases). This CDR3 has 14 residues. Germline V CDR1 and CDR2: MNHEY, SVGAGI. V lost 4 bases and J 4 bases, leaving 13 bases between the germline ends. The CDR3 nucleotides read TGTGCCAGCAGTTTGGGACCGCGGGGAGAGACCCAGTACTTC. Translation gives CASSLGPRGETQYF.

On this clonotype: A read error may explain this, as a much larger clone is one base away. The gene calls are TRBV5-1 and TRBJ2-3; D may correspond to TRBD1 or TRBD2 (5 bases each). V was shortened by 1 base and J by 4 bases, with 13 bases between the two germline ends. The CDR3 sequence is 15 residues long. Germline-derived CDR1 and CDR2 are SGHRS and YFSETQ. The CDR3 loop reads CASSLWDGRADTQYF. The CDR3 region has the DNA TGCGCCAGCAGCTTGTGGGACGGTCGCGCAGATACGCAGTATTTT.

This rearrangement joins TRBV24-1 to TRBJ1-2; D perhaps matches TRBD1 (6 bases). From germline, CDR1 is KGHDR and CDR2 SFDVKD. The CDR3 is 16 residues long. The V end was cut by 4 bases, the J end by 4 bases, with 18 bases between. CDR3 coding DNA: TGTGCCACCAGTGACTCTCGAAGACAGGAAATCTATGGCTACACCTTC. As protein: CATSDSRRQEIYGYTF.

This clonotype occurred many times. The chain combines TRBV5-1 with TRBJ2-5; 8 positions agree with TRBD1. CDR1 and CDR2 (germline): SGHRS, YFSETQ. V lost 0 bases to trimming and J lost 5 bases; unmatched junction nucleotides: 9. This CDR3 has 16 residues. CDR3 nucleotide sequence: TGCGCCAGCAGCTTGGGTTTCGCAGGGGGCCCCGAGACCCAGTACTTC. Translation: CASSLGFAGGPETQYF.

V and J are TRBV7-9 and TRBJ2-5, with 7 bases fitting TRBD2. Per germline, CDR1 SEHNR and CDR2 FQNEAQ (reference sequence). This CDR3 is built from 15 residues. Unmatched junction bases numbered 3, after V lost 2 bases and J lost 0 bases. CDR3 amino acids: CASSLRGLDQETQYF. CDR3 coding DNA: TGTGCCAGCAGCTTACGAGGACTAGACCAAGAGACCCAGTACTTC.

This chain connects TRBV7-9 to TRBJ2-7; D is possibly TRBD1 (5 bases). V was cut by 2 bases and J by 4 bases, with 9 bases left in between. The germline V gene encodes CDR1 SEHNR and CDR2 FQNEAQ (reference sequence). The CDR3 length is 13 residues. CDR3 in amino acids: CASSLRREYEQYF. In DNA form, the CDR3 reads TGTGCCAGCAGCTTACGCAGGGAATACGAGCAGTACTTC. Full variable domain (outside the CDR3, taken from reference TRBV7-9 and TRBJ2-7): DTGVSQNPRHKITKRGQNVTFRCDPISEHNRLYWYRQTLGQGPEFLTYFQNEAQLEKSRLLSDRFSAERPKGSFSTLEIQRTEQGDSAMYLCASSLRREYEQYFGPGTRLTVT.

The chain's CDR3 is CASEGQGRGTEAFF. In DNA form, the CDR3 reads TGTGCCAGTGAGGGACAGGGGAGGGGCACTGAAGCTTTCTTT. The chain employs TRBV12-3 or TRBV12-4 and TRBJ1-1, with 10 positions matching TRBD1. Trimming cost V 9 bases and J 4 bases; bases outside gene matches: 8. This CDR3 is built from 14 residues.

This clonotype was picked up a small number of times. The V gene is TRBV5-1, the J gene TRBJ2-2; D call uncertain. Trimming removed 5 bases from V and 2 bases from J, with 7 bases in between. CDR1 is SGHRS, CDR2 YFSETQ, per germline. The CDR3 runs to 13 residues. In nucleotides, the CDR3 is TGCGCCAGCAGGGCCGTAAACACCGGGGAGCTGTTTTTT. Its protein product is CASRAVNTGELFF.

This clonotype occurred a few times. The chain joins TRBV20-1 to TRBJ2-5; the D is unclear. Trimming stripped 1 base from V and 1 base from J, with 10 bases between. The germline gives CDR1 DFQATT, CDR2 SNEGSKA (reference sequence). CDR3 length equals 14 residues. CDR3 in amino acids: CSARAPRTQETQYF. The DNA of the CDR3 is TGCAGTGCTAGAGCTCCGCGGACCCAAGAGACCCAGTACTTC.

In regard to this clonotype: One junction end disagrees with the germline gene, perhaps due to a read error. The rearrangement links TRBV6-1 to TRBJ2-1; 12 bases match TRBD2. The CDR3 is 16 residues long. CDR1 and CDR2 from the germline V gene are MNHNS and SASEGT. CDR3 region: CASSKPGLAGYNGQFF. The DNA for the CDR3 is TGTGCCAGCAGTAAACCAGGACTAGCGGGGTACAATGGGCAGTTCTTC.

The rearrangement joins TRBV5-1 to TRBJ2-7; no definite D call. CDR3 length equals 15 residues. The V gene lost 5 bases and the J gene lost 0 bases, with 15 bases spanning the gap. CDR1 is SGHRS and CDR2 is YFSETQ in the germline V gene. The CDR3 coding sequence is TGCGCCAGCAGTGGATCGGGCTCATACTCCTACGAGCAGTACTTC. It encodes CASSGSGSYSYEQYF. Based on the CDR3 plus reference TRBV5-1 and TRBJ2-7, the full variable domain is KAGVTQTPRYLIKTRGQQVTLSCSPISGHRSVSWYQQTPGQGLQFLFEYFSETQRNKGNFPGRFSGRQFSNSRSEMNVSTLELGDSALYLCASSGSGSYSYEQYFGPGTRLTVT.

A few counts support this clonotype. This rearrangement joins TRBV20-1 to TRBJ2-3, with TRBD2 matching 13 bases. J lost 2 bases, V lost 0 bases, and 5 bases had no gene match. The CDR3 has 17 amino acids. The germline CDR1 and CDR2 sequences are DFQATT and SNEGSKA (reference sequence). The CDR3 bases are TGCAGTGCTAGAGACCGGACTAGCGGGAGTCCCACAGATACGCAGTATTTT. Amino acids: CSARDRTSGSPTDTQYF.

The rearrangement joins TRBV7-2 to TRBJ2-5; 10 positions agree with TRBD2. Looked up from germline, CDR1 is SGHTA and CDR2 is FQGNSA. This CDR3 has 14 residues. V lost 5 bases and J lost 3; bases outside the gene matches: 3. CDR3 loop: CASSAGLAKETQYF. The CDR3, as DNA: TGTGCCAGCAGCGCGGGACTAGCGAAAGAGACCCAGTACTTC. The full variable domain, with the rest looked up from reference TRBV7-2 and TRBJ2-5, is GAGVSQSPSNKVTEKGKDVELRCDPISGHTALYWYRQSLGQGLEFLIYFQGNSAPDKSGLPSDRFSAERTGGSVSTLTIQRTQQEDSAVYLCASSAGLAKETQYFGPGTRLLVL.

This chain joins TRBV5-6 and TRBJ1-5; no clear D. CDR3 length equals 13 residues. The V end was cut by 4 bases, the J end by 6 bases, with 11 bases between. The germline V gene encodes CDR1 SGHDT and CDR2 YYEEEE. This CDR3 is CASSRGVGQPQHF. CDR3 bases: TGTGCCAGCAGCCGAGGTGTAGGTCAGCCCCAGCATTTT.